The 24 T cell receptor beta chains in this list originate from one sample, sequenced in a study of blood T cell repertoires in COVID-19 (dated by TCRdb to 2020 to 2022). To prepare the library, the immunoSEQ multiplex PCR assay was applied. TCRdb obtained this table from immuneACCESS and retained in-frame rearrangements with V and J assigned. These tables miss some clones; where compared with another copy, unresolved V genes account for less than half of the shortfall, and the remainder is unexplained. The sample table contains some 170,000 clones; only one count was recorded for 82% of them. The top ten constitute about 8% of the sample. Sequencing was done on a sample of peripheral blood. Receptors were obtained from a woman in her 70s with acute or convalescent COVID-19.

The chain uses TRBV9 and TRBJ1-1, with a possible D match to TRBD1 (5 bases). The CDR3 has 13 amino acids. V shed 3 bases and J shed 0 bases, with 6 bases lying between them. Germline CDR1 and CDR2: SGDLS and YYNGEE. The CDR3 coding sequence is TGTGCCAGCAGCGCGACAGTGAACACTGAAGCTTTCTTT. Protein product: CASSATVNTEAFF.

The V and J genes are TRBV19 and TRBJ1-2, with D hard to call. Germline V gene data show CDR1 as LNHDA and CDR2 as SQIVND (reference sequence). V shed 2 bases and J shed 2 bases, with 15 bases lying between them. CDR3 length: 16 residues. In nucleotides, the CDR3 is TGTGCCAGTAGTATATCGACCGGAGGACTAAACTATGGCTACACCTTC. As protein: CASSISTGGLNYGYTF.

The rearrangement joins TRBV5-4 to TRBJ1-2; the match to TRBD1 covers 7 bases. Trimming took 4 bases from V and 3 from J; bases not matched to a gene: 21. The V gene's germline CDR1 is SGHNT and CDR2 YYREEE (reference sequence). The length of the CDR3 is 19 residues. CDR3 sequence reads: CASSVKSGQKNRGDYGYTF. CDR3 DNA sequence: TGTGCCAGCAGCGTTAAGTCGGGACAGAAAAATCGGGGCGACTATGGCTACACCTTC.

This chain links TRBV11-3 with TRBJ2-5; the match to TRBD1 covers 10 bases. Trimming took 3 bases from V and 5 from J; bases not matched to a gene: 6. The CDR3 runs to 15 residues. From germline, CDR1 is SGHNT and CDR2 YENEEA. CDR3: CASSFRTGGGETQYF. CDR3 DNA: TGTGCCAGCAGCTTCCGGACAGGGGGTGGCGAGACCCAGTACTTC.

The rearrangement uses TRBV9 and TRBJ2-2; TRBD1 might be the D (5 bases). The CDR3 covers 17 residues. V gave up 0 bases and J gave up 5 bases, with 17 bases separating them. Germline lookup yields CDR1 SGDLS and CDR2 YYNGEE. DNA for the CDR3: TGTGCCAGCAGCGTAGGGGGCGGTGGTGGATTAACCGGGGAGCTGTTTTTT. Translated, it gives CASSVGGGGGLTGELFF.

V usage is TRBV19 and J usage is TRBJ2-7; 11 nucleotides agree with TRBD1. The CDR3 has 13 amino acids. The V gene's germline CDR1 is LNHDA and CDR2 SQIVND (reference sequence). V dropped 10 bases and J dropped 4; count of bases not matched to a gene: 6. As DNA, the CDR3 is TGTGCCACTTCCCGGGACAGGGGGTACGAGCAGTACTTC. As protein: CATSRDRGYEQYF. Full variable domain (remainder filled in from reference TRBV19 and TRBJ2-7): DGGITQSPKYLFRKEGQNVTLSCEQNLNHDAMYWYRQDPGQGLRLIYYSQIVNDFQKGDIAEGYSVSREKKESFPLTVTSAQKNPTAFYLCATSRDRGYEQYFGPGTRLTVT.

The CDR3 loop is CASSPQDRGGGYTF. The CDR3 DNA follows: TGTGCCAGCAGCCCACAGGACAGGGGAGGAGGCTACACCTTC. V usage is TRBV3-1 (or the pseudogene TRBV3-2) and J usage is TRBJ1-2, with TRBD1 identical over 9 bases. This CDR3 region has 14 residues. The germline V gene encodes CDR1 LGHDT and CDR2 YNNKEL (reference sequence). With V trimmed by 4 bases and J by 8 bases, 8 bases remained unmatched.

This clone was found once. The rearrangement links TRBV4-1 to TRBJ1-2; 7 bases map to TRBD1. CDR1 is MGHRA and CDR2 is YSYEKL in the germline V gene. V shed 5 bases and J 4 bases; nucleotides not matched to a gene: 4. The CDR3 extends over 13 amino acids. The DNA for the CDR3 is TGCGCCAGCAGCGGCGGGACAGCCTATGGCTACACCTTC. Translated, it gives CASSGGTAYGYTF.

The J gene is TRBJ1-3, the V gene TRBV15, with D perhaps matching TRBD1 (6 bases). Germline lookup yields CDR1 LNHNV and CDR2 YYDKDF (reference sequence). This CDR3 spans 16 amino acids. Trimming took 5 bases from V and 6 from J, leaving 20 bases between them. The CDR3 loop reads CATSGRDGGRVNTIYF. As DNA, the CDR3 is TGTGCCACCAGCGGAAGGGACGGGGGGCGCGTAAACACCATATATTTT.

This chain joins TRBV18 and TRBJ1-3, with D hard to call. Germline V lookup: CDR1 KGHSH, CDR2 LQKENI. Trimming shortened V by 4 bases and J by 3 bases, and 7 bases separated the two germline ends. The CDR3 runs 13 residues. CDR3 DNA sequence: TGTGCCAGCTCACTCGGTGTTGGAAACACCATATATTTT. Its translation is CASSLGVGNTIYF. The full variable domain, in which reference TRBV18 and TRBJ1-3 provide the parts outside the CDR3, is NAGVMQNPRHLVRRRGQEARLRCSPMKGHSHVYWYRQLPEEGLKFMVYLQKENIIDESGMPKERFSAEFPKEGPSILRIQQVVRGDSAAYFCASSLGVGNTIYFGEGSWLTVV.

The gene calls are TRBV28 and TRBJ1-1; no definite D call. Trimming removed 6 bases at V and 4 bases at J, with 18 bases between. Germline V gene data show CDR1 as MDHEN and CDR2 as SYDVKM. The CDR3 has 15 residues. For the CDR3, the DNA is TGTGCCAGCAGCCTTCAAAGAGGTCGTGGCACTGAAGCTTTCTTT. Translation: CASSLQRGRGTEAFF.

CDR3 sequence: CASSQDELAGGTDTQYF. Written as DNA, the CDR3 is TGCGCCAGCAGCCAAGATGAACTAGCGGGGGGGACAGATACGCAGTATTTT. The V gene is TRBV4-1, the J gene TRBJ2-3; TRBD2 matches at 13 bases. The CDR3 is made up of 17 amino acids. Germline V lookup: CDR1 MGHRA, CDR2 YSYEKL. Trimming removed 0 bases from V and 3 bases from J; junction bases left unmatched: 3.

V and J are TRBV3-1 (or the pseudogene TRBV3-2) and TRBJ2-1; TRBD1 matches at 7 bases. Germline CDR1 is LGHDT and CDR2 is YNNKEL (reference sequence). This CDR3 has 16 amino acids. With 4 bases clipped from V and 0 bases from J, the junction kept 6 bases outside the gene matches. The CDR3 region is CASSPDRTSSYNEQFF. The CDR3 bases are TGTGCCAGCAGCCCGGACAGGACGAGCTCCTACAATGAGCAGTTCTTC.

CDR3 protein: CSTPGFYGYTF. CDR3 nucleotides: TGCAGCACCCCCGGGTTCTATGGCTACACCTTC. The V call is TRBV29-1, the J call TRBJ1-2, with D unresolved. Trimming cost V 8 bases and J 4 bases, with 11 bases left between them. The germline V gene encodes CDR1 SQVTM and CDR2 ANQGSEA. The CDR3 loop spans 11 amino acids. Supplemented by reference TRBV29-1 and TRBJ1-2, the full variable domain reads SAVISQKPSRDICQRGTSLTIQCQVDSQVTMMFWYRQQPGQSLTLIATANQGSEATYESGFVIDKFPISRPNLTFSTLTVSNMSPEDSSIYLCSTPGFYGYTFGSGTRLTVV.

The rearrangement joins TRBV5-1 to TRBJ1-4; 7 nucleotides align to TRBD1. Germline CDR1 and CDR2: SGHRS and YFSETQ. The CDR3 is made up of 15 amino acids. V was pared by 3 bases and J by 5 bases, with 7 bases of the junction left unmatched. DNA of the CDR3: TGCGCCAGCAGCTCCGGACAGGCACTCAATGAAAAACTGTTTTTT. As protein: CASSSGQALNEKLFF.

CDR3 region: CASSLGTAYGYTF. CDR3 nucleotide sequence: TGTGCCAGCAGCCTCGGGACAGCCTATGGCTACACCTTC. The chain employs TRBV4-2 and TRBJ1-2; 7 positions match TRBD1. This CDR3 comprises 13 residues. Germline values: CDR1 LGHNA, CDR2 YNFKEQ. J gave up 4 bases and V 4 bases, and 3 bases lay outside the gene matches.

The V and J genes are TRBV28 and TRBJ1-6; 9 bases align to TRBD1. With V trimmed by 6 bases and J by 8 bases, 5 bases remained unmatched. The germline V gene encodes CDR1 MDHEN and CDR2 SYDVKM. The CDR3 loop spans 14 amino acids. The DNA for the CDR3 is TGTGCCAGCAGCGTCCGGGACAGGGATTCACCCCTCCACTTT. It is translated as CASSVRDRDSPLHF.

The sample holds a few counts of this clone. The genes are TRBV5-1 and TRBJ2-3; no firm D call. Trimming pared 6 bases from V and 3 bases from J, leaving 8 bases between. Germline CDR1 and CDR2: SGHRS and YFSETQ. This CDR3 spans 12 amino acids. The CDR3 bases are TGCGCCAGCATGCCCCAGACAGATACGCAGTATTTT. It translates to CASMPQTDTQYF. Looking up the rest from reference TRBV5-1 and TRBJ2-3 gives the full variable domain: KAGVTQTPRYLIKTRGQQVTLSCSPISGHRSVSWYQQTPGQGLQFLFEYFSETQRNKGNFPGRFSGRQFSNSRSEMNVSTLELGDSALYLCASMPQTDTQYFGPGTRLTVL.

The CDR3, as DNA: TGTGCCACCAGCAGGGGGACAGGGGGAAGCTATGGCTACACCTTC. It encodes CATSRGTGGSYGYTF. The V call is TRBV15, the J call TRBJ1-2; 11 bases agree with TRBD1. Trimming at V came to 3 bases and at J to 4 bases, leaving 4 bases not matched to a gene. This CDR3 spans 15 amino acids. The germline CDR1 and CDR2 sequences are LNHNV and YYDKDF (reference sequence).

The rearrangement uses TRBV6-5 and TRBJ1-4; maybe TRBD1 (6 bases). The CDR3 covers 14 residues. Germline values: CDR1 MNHEY, CDR2 SVGAGI. The germline V and J ends were trimmed by 4 bases and 4 bases, with 10 bases remaining between them. The CDR3 is CASSLGGGNEKLFF. The CDR3 coding sequence is TGTGCCAGCAGTTTAGGGGGGGGTAATGAAAAACTGTTTTTT.

The chain uses TRBV27 and TRBJ2-3, with 9 positions matching TRBD2. Germline loops: CDR1 MNHEY, CDR2 SMNVEV (reference sequence). The CDR3 has 15 residues. Trimming cost V 9 bases and J 5 bases; bases outside gene matches: 12. This CDR3 is CASRGLAGTRDTQYF. DNA for the CDR3: TGTGCCAGTCGGGGGCTAGCGGGAACCAGAGATACGCAGTATTTT.

The chain couples TRBV7-2 to TRBJ2-5; 7 positions agree with TRBD2. The V and J ends lost 5 bases and 5 bases, in that order; junction bases with no gene match: 8. The V gene's germline CDR1 is SGHTA and CDR2 FQGNSA. The CDR3 consists of 14 residues. The CDR3 nucleotides read TGTGCCAGCAGCGCCCGGCTCGGGGGGGAGACCCAGTACTTC. As protein: CASSARLGGETQYF.

This clone was detected a few times. This chain links TRBV10-3 with TRBJ2-3; TRBD2 matches at 7 bases. The CDR3 totals 14 residues. Germline CDR1 ENHRY, CDR2 SYGVKD. Trimming took 6 bases from V and 2 from J; bases not matched to a gene: 5. The CDR3 DNA sequence: TGTGCCATCAGGGAAGCGGGGTACACAGATACGCAGTATTTT. Protein: CAIREAGYTDTQYF.

The chain joins TRBV29-1 to TRBJ2-7; TRBD1 aligns across 7 bases. V lost 4 bases and J lost 1; bases outside the gene matches: 7. This CDR3 contains 14 residues. Germline V lookup: CDR1 SQVTM, CDR2 ANQGSEA. The CDR3 sequence: CSVVQGDRSYEQYF. In nucleotides, the CDR3 is TGCAGCGTTGTGCAAGGGGACAGATCCTACGAGCAGTACTTC.